This T cell receptor (beta chain) comes out of a study of early T cells in non-severe SARS-CoV-2 infection. Study details: Sequencing used unsorted whole-blood bulk RNA, so chains lack pairing. Whole-study results and caveats: VDJdb-based matching was biased toward anti-spike CD8 responses and missed private and CD4 specificities.

Ten or more counts support this clonotype. Its antigen is still unknown. Unique molecular identifier tags were affixed to discrete cDNA molecules. TCRdb reprocessed the 5' RACE reads with MiXCR, giving one entry per CDR3 protein. This table holds tens of thousands of distinct CDR3 sequences, around 13% found once. Trimming took off 1 base at V and 7 bases at J, with 8 bases between the two ends. CDR3 length: 13 residues. Germline CDR1 is SGHTA and CDR2 is FQGNSA. The sequenced sample was whole blood. The receptor comes from an adult who was a healthcare worker with PCR-confirmed SARS-CoV-2 infection or an uninfected control (not recorded which). V is TRBV7-2 and J is TRBJ2-1, with D hard to call. CDR3 protein: CASSLGLRNEQFF. As DNA, the CDR3 is TGTGCCAGCAGCTTAGGACTCAGGAATGAGCAGTTCTTC.